The next 17 T cell receptor beta chains were all read from a single sample in a study of shared clonotypes between healthy human individuals. Assay: immunoSEQ multiplex PCR; the TCRdb copy retains only in-frame clones and omits some. Here the sample spans around 2.1 million clones, 90% to 96% being singletons. Sequenced material: naive CD4+ T cells sorted from blood. The subset here: CD45RA+ positively selected. The receptors originated from a man younger than 35 in good health.

The chain links TRBV15 to TRBJ2-3, with D possibly being TRBD1 (5 bases). The ends were cut back, 5 bases at V and 3 bases at J, with 6 bases in the middle. The CDR3 totals 12 residues. Germline loops: CDR1 LNHNV, CDR2 YYDKDF (reference sequence). CDR3 coding DNA: TGTGCCACCAGCGGGGCGACAGATACGCAGTATTTT. This gives the protein CATSGATDTQYF.

Concerning this clone itself: A read error may account for a junction end that differs from germline. This sample also contains other DNA sequences that code for the same CDR3. Here the CDR3 reads CASSEAGAQPQHF. The CDR3 coding sequence is TGTGCCAGCAGCGAAGCGGGAGCTCAGCCCCAGCATTTT. The chain has TRBV6-1 and TRBJ1-5; D is unclear. CDR3 length: 13 residues. Germline V gives CDR1 MNHNS, CDR2 SASEGT.

The chain uses TRBV4-2 and TRBJ1-5; TRBD1 aligns across 7 bases. CDR1 is LGHNA and CDR2 is YNFKEQ in the germline V gene. The V gene end was trimmed by 0 bases and the J gene end by 4 bases; junction bases not matched to a gene: 3. This CDR3 region has 15 residues. CDR3 in DNA: TGTGCCAGCAGCCAAGAAACAGGGGTTAATCAGCCCCAGCATTTT. Translating gives CASSQETGVNQPQHF.

V gene TRBV25-1 combines with J gene TRBJ2-2; D unresolved. Trimming removed 6 bases at V and 0 bases at J, with 8 bases between. Germline V gene sequence: CDR1 MGHDK, CDR2 SYGVNS. The CDR3 loop spans 14 amino acids. The DNA of the CDR3 is TGTGCCAGCAGCTCCGGGCCGAACACCGGGGAGCTGTTTTTT. Its protein is CASSSGPNTGELFF.

This clone was detected once. The gene calls are TRBV7-6 and TRBJ2-1, with 7 positions matching TRBD2. The CDR3 totals 15 residues. Trimming cost V 0 bases and J 4 bases; bases outside gene matches: 3. Germline CDR1 reads SGHVS; CDR2 reads FNYEAQ. The CDR3: CASSLAGGLYNEQFF. CDR3 in DNA: TGTGCCAGCAGCTTAGCGGGGGGACTATACAATGAGCAGTTCTTC.

The chain joins TRBV5-1 to TRBJ2-5; a weak D match, TRBD1 (5 bases). The CDR3 is made up of 15 amino acids. Trimming stripped 4 bases from V and 2 bases from J, with 15 bases between. Germline CDR1 SGHRS, CDR2 YFSETQ. CDR3 in amino acids: CASSKDIYGQETQYF. The CDR3 nucleotides read TGCGCCAGCAGCAAGGACATATACGGGCAAGAGACCCAGTACTTC.

This sequence joins TRBV28 and TRBJ2-3; 8 nucleotides line up with TRBD2. The germline V gene encodes CDR1 MDHEN and CDR2 SYDVKM. Losses at the gene ends were 4 bases for V and 1 base for J; bases not matched to a gene: 7. This CDR3 is 16 amino acids long. The CDR3 loop reads CASSSPTAGGTDTQYF. As DNA, the CDR3 is TGTGCCAGCAGTTCGCCCACAGCGGGGGGCACAGATACGCAGTATTTT.

CDR3 bases: TGTGCCAGCAGTTCCCAGGACAGGGGGAGTGAAAAACTGTTTTTT. This codes for CASSSQDRGSEKLFF. The chain joins TRBV6-5 to TRBJ1-4, with 10 bases fitting TRBD1. The germline CDR1 and CDR2 sequences are MNHEY and SVGAGI. Germline trimming cut 4 bases from V and 7 bases from J; bases unmatched to any gene: 6. The CDR3 spans 15 residues.

V gene TRBV6-5 combines with J gene TRBJ1-1; possibly TRBD1 for D (5 bases). Germline V lookup: CDR1 MNHEY, CDR2 SVGAGI. V lost 2 bases and J 0 bases, leaving 7 bases between the germline ends. This CDR3 is 14 amino acids long. This chain's CDR3 is CASSYKGMNTEAFF. The CDR3 nucleotides are TGTGCCAGCAGTTACAAGGGGATGAACACTGAAGCTTTCTTT.

The chain combines TRBV11-3 with TRBJ2-2; D is possibly TRBD2 (6 bases). The length of the CDR3 is 15 residues. Germline CDR1 reads SGHNT; CDR2 reads YENEEA. V was trimmed by 4 bases and J by 6 bases, leaving 15 bases between them. The CDR3 is CASSSRGGAPGELFF. CDR3 DNA sequence: TGTGCCAGCAGCTCCCGAGGCGGGGCCCCCGGGGAGCTGTTTTTT.

The chain combines TRBV5-4 with TRBJ1-2, with 11 bases fitting TRBD1. Germline CDR1 and CDR2: SGHNT and YYREEE (reference sequence). Trimming took 5 bases from V and 2 from J; bases not matched to a gene: 5. This CDR3 has 15 residues. The CDR3 loop reads CASRRGQGANYGYTF. In nucleotides, the CDR3 is TGTGCCAGCAGACGCGGACAGGGGGCAAACTATGGCTACACCTTC. Full variable domain (outside the CDR3, taken from reference TRBV5-4 and TRBJ1-2): ETGVTQSPTHLIKTRGQQVTLRCSSQSGHNTVSWYQQALGQGPQFIFQYYREEENGRGNFPPRFSGLQFPNYSSELNVNALELDDSALYLCASRRGQGANYGYTFGSGTRLTVV.

This clone was counted once. The chain links TRBV6-5 to TRBJ2-7; D is unclear. Germline CDR1 and CDR2: MNHEY and SVGAGI. V dropped 2 bases and J dropped 7 bases, with 15 bases sitting between them. The CDR3 runs 14 residues. The CDR3 here is CASSYGLTPREQYF. CDR3 nucleotide sequence: TGTGCCAGCAGTTACGGTCTCACTCCTAGGGAGCAGTACTTC.

Details on this clone: Other DNA sequences in this specimen translate into the identical CDR3. The V call is TRBV5-1, the J call TRBJ2-5; D gene ambiguous. CDR3 length: 14 residues. Germline CDR1 reads SGHRS; CDR2 reads YFSETQ. Trimming removed 0 bases at V and 2 bases at J, with 8 bases between. In nucleotides, the CDR3 is TGCGCCAGCAGCTTGGGTTCAGGTCAAGAGACCCAGTACTTC. Protein: CASSLGSGQETQYF.

The chain joins TRBV30 to TRBJ2-5, with TRBD2 as a possible D gene (5 bases). The J call may be mistaken, given a closer DNA end match to TRBJ2-7. The germline gives CDR1 GTSNPN, CDR2 SVGIG (reference sequence). The CDR3 spans 19 residues. CDR3: CAWSVLRTYPPGRSYEQYF. For the CDR3, the DNA is TGTGCCTGGAGTGTACTACGGACTTACCCGCCTGGACGCTCCTACGAGCAGTACTTC.

This chain connects TRBV10-3 to TRBJ2-2, with 9 bases lining up with TRBD1. V was clipped by 3 bases and J by 6 bases; unmatched bases: 2. Germline loops: CDR1 ENHRY, CDR2 SYGVKD. This CDR3 region has 14 residues. The CDR3 DNA follows: TGTGCCATCAGTGATCGACAGGGGGCCGGGGAGCTGTTTTTT. Residues: CAISDRQGAGELFF.

The V gene is TRBV7-9, the J gene TRBJ1-1; no definite D call. V was pared by 1 base and J by 7 bases, with 13 bases between. The CDR3 extends over 14 amino acids. Germline assignment: CDR1 SEHNR and CDR2 FQNEAQ (reference sequence). The DNA for the CDR3 is TGTGCCAGCAGCTTAGGATTCCTGACGGATGAAGCTTTCTTT. This encodes CASSLGFLTDEAFF.

The rearrangement uses TRBV18 and TRBJ2-2; 8 positions match TRBD1. With V trimmed by 4 bases and J by 2 bases, 3 bases remained unmatched. The CDR3 extends over 15 amino acids. The germline V gene has CDR1 KGHSH and CDR2 LQKENI. The CDR3 DNA reads as TGTGCCAGCTCACGAGACAGGGGTAACACCGGGGAGCTGTTTTTT. This encodes CASSRDRGNTGELFF.